A single T cell receptor (beta chain) is shown here with its context. The antigen is not known. The CDR3 loop spans 13 amino acids. Germline loops: CDR1 SGHRS, CDR2 YFSETQ. This sample was taken from a study of CXCR3-negative and CXCR3-positive naive CD8 T cells. Findings and limits, study-wide: More hydrophobic TRB CDR3s occurred in CXCR3-positive than in CXCR3-negative naive cells.

5' RACE that incorporated UMI labels was used to prepare the TRB cDNA libraries. TCRdb reprocessed the 5' RACE reads, keeping one entry per CDR3 protein, no DNA. In all, the sample yields some 150,000 distinct CDR3 sequences. This receptor was obtained from a human donor in good health. Some clones in this sample may be carry-over from other donors' samples. Sample: naive CXCR3+ CD8+ T cells from blood. Subset described: CD45RO-CCR7+CD27+CD95- naive CD8+ T cells expressing CXCR3 (TNR3+). This chain links TRBV5-1 with TRBJ2-6. The CDR3 sequence is CASSFVGANVLTF.